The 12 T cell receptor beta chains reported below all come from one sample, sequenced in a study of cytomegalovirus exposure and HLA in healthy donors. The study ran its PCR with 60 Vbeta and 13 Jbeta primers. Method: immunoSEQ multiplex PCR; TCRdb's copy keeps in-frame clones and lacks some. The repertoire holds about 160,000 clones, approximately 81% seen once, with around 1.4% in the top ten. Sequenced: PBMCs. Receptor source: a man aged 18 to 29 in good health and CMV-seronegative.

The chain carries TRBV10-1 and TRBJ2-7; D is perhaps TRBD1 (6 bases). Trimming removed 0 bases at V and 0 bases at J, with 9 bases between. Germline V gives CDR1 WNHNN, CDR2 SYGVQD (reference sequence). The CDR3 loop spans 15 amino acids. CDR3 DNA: TGCGCCAGCAGTGAGTCGACAGGAGCCTCCTACGAGCAGTACTTC. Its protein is CASSESTGASYEQYF.

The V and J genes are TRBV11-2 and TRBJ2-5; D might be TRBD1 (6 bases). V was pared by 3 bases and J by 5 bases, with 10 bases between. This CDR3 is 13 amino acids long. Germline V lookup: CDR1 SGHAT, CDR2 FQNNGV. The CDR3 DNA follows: TGTGCCAGCAGCTTTCAGGGGCTTGAGACCCAGTACTTC. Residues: CASSFQGLETQYF.

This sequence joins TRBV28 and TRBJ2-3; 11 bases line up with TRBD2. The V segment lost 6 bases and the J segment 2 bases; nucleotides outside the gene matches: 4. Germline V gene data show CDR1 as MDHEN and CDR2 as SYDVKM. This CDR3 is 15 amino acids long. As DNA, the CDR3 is TGTGCCAGCAGCCCTAGCGGGGGGATCACAGATACGCAGTATTTT. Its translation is CASSPSGGITDTQYF.

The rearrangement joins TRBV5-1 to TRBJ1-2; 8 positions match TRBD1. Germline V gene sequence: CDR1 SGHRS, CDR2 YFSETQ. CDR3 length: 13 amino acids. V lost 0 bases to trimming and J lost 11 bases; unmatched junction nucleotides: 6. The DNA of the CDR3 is TGCGCCAGCAGCTTGGAGGCAGGGGGCGCATACACCTTC. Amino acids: CASSLEAGGAYTF.

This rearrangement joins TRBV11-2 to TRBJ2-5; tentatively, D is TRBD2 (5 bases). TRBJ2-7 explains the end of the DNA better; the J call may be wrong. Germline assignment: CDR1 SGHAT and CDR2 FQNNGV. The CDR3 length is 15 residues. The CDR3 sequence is CASSSLEANSYEQYF. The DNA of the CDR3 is TGTGCCAGCAGCTCCCTGGAGGCTAACTCCTACGAGCAGTACTTC.

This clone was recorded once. The CDR3 DNA is TGTGCCAGTAGTAGGGACAGGGGAGATGGCTACACCTTC. Translation: CASSRDRGDGYTF. The chain carries TRBV19 and TRBJ1-2, with 10 bases fitting TRBD1. The J segment lost 6 bases and the V segment lost 4 bases, leaving 2 bases of the junction unmatched. CDR1 LNHDA and CDR2 SQIVND come from the germline V gene (reference sequence). This CDR3 has 13 amino acids. Drawing the rest from reference TRBV19 and TRBJ1-2, the complete variable domain is DGGITQSPKYLFRKEGQNVTLSCEQNLNHDAMYWYRQDPGQGLRLIYYSQIVNDFQKGDIAEGYSVSREKKESFPLTVTSAQKNPTAFYLCASSRDRGDGYTFGSGTRLTVV.

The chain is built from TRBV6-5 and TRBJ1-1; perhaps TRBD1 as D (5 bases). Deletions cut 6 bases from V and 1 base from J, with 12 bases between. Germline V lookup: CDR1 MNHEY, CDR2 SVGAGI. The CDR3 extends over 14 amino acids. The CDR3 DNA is TGTGCCAGCAGGCCGGACATCCAGAACACTGAAGCTTTCTTT. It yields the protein CASRPDIQNTEAFF.

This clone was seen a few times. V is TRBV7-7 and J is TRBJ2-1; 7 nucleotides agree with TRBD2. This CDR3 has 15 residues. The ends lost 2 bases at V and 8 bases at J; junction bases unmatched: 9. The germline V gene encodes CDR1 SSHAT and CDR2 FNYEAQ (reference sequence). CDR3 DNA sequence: TGTGCCAGCAGCTTACGGGGCGGGAGTGGTTATGAGCAGTTCTTC. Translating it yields CASSLRGGSGYEQFF.

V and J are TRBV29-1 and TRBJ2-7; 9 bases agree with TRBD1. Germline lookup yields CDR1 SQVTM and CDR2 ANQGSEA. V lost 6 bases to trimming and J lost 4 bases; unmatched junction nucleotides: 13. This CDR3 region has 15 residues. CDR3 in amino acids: CSVTTPGQGLYEQYF. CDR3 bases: TGCAGCGTAACAACGCCGGGACAGGGCCTTTACGAGCAGTACTTC.

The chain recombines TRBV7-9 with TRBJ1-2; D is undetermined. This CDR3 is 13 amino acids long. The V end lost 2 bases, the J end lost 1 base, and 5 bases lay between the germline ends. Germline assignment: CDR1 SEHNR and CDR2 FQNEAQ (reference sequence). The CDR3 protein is CASSLQVNYGYTF. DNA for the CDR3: TGTGCCAGCAGCTTACAGGTTAACTATGGCTACACCTTC. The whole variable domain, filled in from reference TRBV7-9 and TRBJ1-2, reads DTGVSQNPRHKITKRGQNVTFRCDPISEHNRLYWYRQTLGQGPEFLTYFQNEAQLEKSRLLSDRFSAERPKGSFSTLEIQRTEQGDSAMYLCASSLQVNYGYTFGSGTRLTVV.

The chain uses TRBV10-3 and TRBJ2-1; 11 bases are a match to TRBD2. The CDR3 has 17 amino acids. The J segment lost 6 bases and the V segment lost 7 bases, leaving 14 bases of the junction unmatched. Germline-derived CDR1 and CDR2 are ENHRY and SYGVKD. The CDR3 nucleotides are TGTGCCATCAAAGCTTGGGGTACTAGCGGGAGTGTCAATGAGCAGTTCTTC. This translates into CAIKAWGTSGSVNEQFF.

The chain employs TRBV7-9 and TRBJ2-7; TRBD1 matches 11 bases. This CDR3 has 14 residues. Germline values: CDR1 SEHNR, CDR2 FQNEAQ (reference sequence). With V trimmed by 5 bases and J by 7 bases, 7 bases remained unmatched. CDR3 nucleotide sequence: TGTGCCAGCAGCCCGGACAGGGGGCTGAGGGAGCAGTACTTC. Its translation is CASSPDRGLREQYF.